Below are 21 T cell receptor beta chains sequenced from a single sample in a study of blood T cell repertoires in COVID-19. The protocol was immunoSEQ multiplex PCR, while the TCRdb copy is restricted to in-frame clones and leaves out a portion. The sample contains some 300,000 clones, 86% of which appear only once. The sequenced sample was peripheral blood. The receptor source for this set is a woman aged 70-85 years with COVID-19, enrolled during active disease.

The chain couples TRBV30 to TRBJ2-1, with D possibly being TRBD2 (5 bases). Trimming removed 3 bases from V and 0 bases from J, with 15 bases in between. The germline V gene has CDR1 GTSNPN and CDR2 SVGIG (reference sequence). This CDR3 is 16 amino acids long. The CDR3 DNA reads as TGTGCCTGGAGCGGCCGGACGGGGAGCTCCTACAATGAGCAGTTCTTC. Translating gives CAWSGRTGSSYNEQFF.

The chain employs TRBV5-1 and TRBJ1-6; no reliable D call. CDR1 SGHRS and CDR2 YFSETQ come from the germline V gene. The CDR3 extends over 15 amino acids. With 0 bases removed from V and 6 bases from J, the gap between germline ends came to 10 bases. The CDR3 DNA is TGCGCCAGCAGCTTGGAGGCAGAGGGTAATTCACCCCTCCACTTT. Its protein is CASSLEAEGNSPLHF.

The chain combines TRBV4-3 with TRBJ2-7, with 11 bases lining up with TRBD2. The CDR3 contains 15 residues. The trim removed 4 bases at V and 4 bases at J, leaving 6 bases unmatched. Per the germline V gene, CDR1 is LGHNA and CDR2 is YSLEER. The CDR3 reads CASSRQTSGEYEQYF. The CDR3 DNA reads TGCGCCAGCAGCCGCCAGACTAGCGGGGAGTACGAGCAGTACTTC.

The rearrangement joins TRBV11-2 to TRBJ1-3; a possible D gene is TRBD1 (5 bases). V shed 5 bases and J shed 3 bases, with 17 bases lying between them. This CDR3 has 16 residues. From germline, CDR1 is SGHAT and CDR2 FQNNGV. The CDR3 is CASSPPAGQDGNTIYF. CDR3 coding DNA: TGTGCCAGCAGCCCCCCCGCGGGGCAGGATGGAAACACCATATATTTT.

The J gene is TRBJ1-1, the V gene TRBV25-1; D unclear. V gave up 4 bases and J gave up 5 bases, with 8 bases separating them. The CDR3 loop spans 12 amino acids. Per the germline V gene, CDR1 is MGHDK and CDR2 is SYGVNS. CDR3 residues: CASSGRRTEAFF. The CDR3 DNA reads as TGTGCCAGCAGTGGGCGGAGGACTGAAGCTTTCTTT.

The chain couples TRBV24-1 to TRBJ1-5, with 7 bases identical to TRBD1. The V gene end was trimmed by 6 bases and the J gene end by 2 bases; junction bases not matched to a gene: 3. Germline CDR1 is KGHDR and CDR2 is SFDVKD. This CDR3 has 14 residues. The CDR3 loop is CATSSTGGNQPQHF. In nucleotides, the CDR3 is TGTGCCACCAGTTCTACAGGGGGCAATCAGCCCCAGCATTTT.

The V call is TRBV19, the J call TRBJ1-2; TRBD1 agrees at 7 bases. Germline trimming cut 6 bases from V and 1 base from J; bases unmatched to any gene: 5. CDR1 is LNHDA, CDR2 SQIVND, per germline (reference sequence). CDR3 length: 14 amino acids. The CDR3 is CASSQGVDNYGYTF. The CDR3 DNA reads as TGTGCCAGTAGCCAGGGGGTGGATAACTATGGCTACACCTTC.

The rearrangement links TRBV5-1 to TRBJ2-5, with TRBD2 matching 12 bases. Germline V gene sequence: CDR1 SGHRS, CDR2 YFSETQ. The junction had 6 bases not matched to a gene; V was cut back by 4 bases and J by 5 bases. This CDR3 region has 15 residues. The CDR3: CASSRTSGIRETQYF. The CDR3 DNA follows: TGCGCCAGCAGCCGGACTAGCGGGATTCGGGAGACCCAGTACTTC.

The rearrangement joins TRBV5-4 to TRBJ2-5; TRBD2 matches 8 bases. The CDR3 is made up of 15 amino acids. V lost 7 bases to trimming and J lost 4 bases; unmatched junction nucleotides: 12. In germline, CDR1 is SGHNT, CDR2 YYREEE (reference sequence). Written as DNA, the CDR3 is TGTGCCAGCGGCCAGCCCCACGGGGGGGTAGAGACCCAGTACTTC. It translates to CASGQPHGGVETQYF.

The chain joins TRBV7-9 to TRBJ2-7, with 7 bases that match TRBD1. V shed 8 bases, J shed 1 base, and the junction held 2 bases outside the gene matches. The CDR3 is 12 residues long. The germline V gene encodes CDR1 SEHNR and CDR2 FQNEAQ (reference sequence). CDR3 protein: CASGTVSYEQYF. DNA for the CDR3: TGTGCCAGCGGGACAGTATCCTACGAGCAGTACTTC.

V usage is TRBV6-5 and J usage is TRBJ1-5, with D possibly being TRBD1 (5 bases). CDR1 is MNHEY, CDR2 SVGAGI, per germline. The CDR3 extends over 14 amino acids. Deletions cut 6 bases from V and 6 bases from J, with 15 bases between. CDR3 in amino acids: CASRKTGEGQPQHF. For the CDR3, the DNA is TGTGCCAGCAGGAAGACGGGGGAGGGTCAGCCCCAGCATTTT.

The chain couples TRBV7-2 to TRBJ2-2; D may be TRBD2 (6 bases). This CDR3 is 15 amino acids long. Germline lookup yields CDR1 SGHTA and CDR2 FQGNSA. Trimming left V 4 bases short and J 5 bases short, with 14 bases between. The CDR3 is CASSSRSGGTGELFF. DNA of the CDR3: TGTGCCAGCAGCTCTAGAAGTGGGGGGACCGGGGAGCTGTTTTTT.

With regard to this clone: Other DNA sequences in this specimen translate into the identical CDR3. The chain combines TRBV5-1 with TRBJ2-7, with 9 bases lining up with TRBD1. The germline CDR1 and CDR2 sequences are SGHRS and YFSETQ. The CDR3 consists of 15 residues. Losses at the gene ends were 4 bases for V and 2 bases for J; bases not matched to a gene: 7. CDR3 region: CASSPPGTGTYEQYF. The CDR3 nucleotides read TGCGCCAGCAGCCCTCCCGGGACAGGGACCTACGAGCAGTACTTC.

This clone was detected only once. The chain joins TRBV5-6 to TRBJ2-7; D remains unclear. This CDR3 is built from 12 residues. The V end lost 2 bases, the J end lost 6 bases, and 9 bases lay between the germline ends. The germline gives CDR1 SGHDT, CDR2 YYEEEE. The CDR3 sequence: CASSLASGEQYF. CDR3 in DNA: TGTGCCAGCAGCTTAGCGTCCGGCGAGCAGTACTTC.

The chain joins TRBV27 to TRBJ1-1, with D unresolved. Germline V gives CDR1 MNHEY, CDR2 SMNVEV (reference sequence). V was cut by 3 bases and J by 1 base, with 12 bases left in between. This CDR3 spans 15 amino acids. The CDR3 region has the DNA TGTGCCAGCAGTTTTTTGCGGGGATGGAACACTGAAGCTTTCTTT. This codes for CASSFLRGWNTEAFF.

V usage is TRBV28 and J usage is TRBJ1-3; D call uncertain. Trimming took 3 bases from V and 4 from J, leaving 4 bases between them. The germline CDR1 and CDR2 sequences are MDHEN and SYDVKM. The CDR3 totals 12 residues. Here the CDR3 reads CASSLAGNTIYF. For the CDR3, the DNA is TGTGCCAGCAGTTTGGCCGGAAACACCATATATTTT.

The rearrangement links TRBV5-4 to TRBJ2-5; the match to TRBD2 covers 8 bases. CDR1 and CDR2 from the germline V gene are SGHNT and YYREEE (reference sequence). The CDR3 loop spans 14 amino acids. Trimming took 2 bases from V and 7 from J; bases not matched to a gene: 7. CDR3 sequence: CASSLQRGPGTQYF. The CDR3 DNA follows: TGTGCCAGCAGCTTACAGCGGGGGCCGGGGACCCAGTACTTC.

This clone occurred a few times. The chain joins TRBV29-1 to TRBJ1-1; TRBD1 might be the D (5 bases). Germline V CDR1 and CDR2: SQVTM, ANQGSEA. The CDR3 extends over 13 amino acids. The V gene lost 4 bases and the J gene lost 6 bases, with 15 bases spanning the gap. The CDR3 bases are TGCAGCGTTGGAAGGGGTTTTAAGTCTGAAGCTTTCTTT. This translates into CSVGRGFKSEAFF.

This clone was found a few times. The rearrangement links TRBV10-3 to TRBJ2-6; no clear D gene. In germline, CDR1 is ENHRY, CDR2 SYGVKD. Trimming cost V 3 bases and J 0 bases, with 6 bases left between them. CDR3 length: 15 amino acids. The CDR3 is CAISDPSSGANVLTF. The CDR3 DNA reads as TGTGCCATCAGTGACCCGAGCTCTGGGGCCAACGTCCTGACTTTC.

DNA of the CDR3: TGTGCCAGCAGCTCGAGCGGGACTTCTGGAAACACCATATATTTT. It specifies CASSSSGTSGNTIYF. The V and J genes are TRBV5-4 and TRBJ1-3; tentatively, D is TRBD1 (5 bases). The CDR3 runs 15 residues. Germline CDR1 reads SGHNT; CDR2 reads YYREEE (reference sequence). The V and J ends lost 3 bases and 1 base respectively, with 11 bases between them.

The rearrangement links TRBV11-3 to TRBJ2-1; D remains ambiguous. The CDR3 runs 17 residues. Germline V CDR1 and CDR2: SGHNT, YENEEA. V lost 0 bases and J lost 0, with 12 bases in between. The CDR3 DNA sequence: TGTGCCAGCAGCTTAGATGTTGGCTTCCACTCCTACAATGAGCAGTTCTTC. It specifies CASSLDVGFHSYNEQFF.